This passage covers 28 T cell receptor beta chains from one sample sequenced in a study of HIV-infected patients and healthy controls. Whole blood was used without fractionation, so all unsorted peripheral T cells were included. cDNA was made from around 0.5 ug RNA using alpha and beta constant primers. Separate chain-specific third strand synthesis with multiplexing indices produced the alpha and beta libraries. A single record per CDR3 protein comes from TCRdb applying MiXCR to the 5' RACE reads. The table has about 10,000 distinct CDR3 sequences, around 8% seen once. Input material: blood. The origin of the receptors is an adult in good health.

This clonotype was observed a few times. The chain combines TRBV5-4 with TRBJ1-2, with 9 bases aligning to TRBD1. The CDR3 is 15 residues long. V dropped 3 bases and J dropped 3; count of bases not matched to a gene: 6. From germline, CDR1 is SGHNT and CDR2 YYREEE (reference sequence). The CDR3 bases are TGTGCCAGCAGCTCGGGGGACAGGGCCGACTATGGCTACACCTTC. Residues: CASSSGDRADYGYTF.

This clonotype is medium-sized (0.01 to 0.1%) within its sample. The chain joins TRBV5-4 to TRBJ2-3; possibly TRBD2 for D (5 bases). CDR1 is SGHNT and CDR2 is YYREEE in the germline V gene (reference sequence). V lost 5 bases, J lost 5 bases, and 12 bases lay in between. The length of the CDR3 is 13 residues. CDR3 protein: CASRAPREDTQYF. The CDR3 coding sequence is TGTGCCAGCAGGGCTCCCCGGGAAGATACGCAGTATTTT.

By sample share, this clonotype is medium-sized. The gene calls are TRBV7-2 and TRBJ2-4; 10 nucleotides line up with TRBD1. This CDR3 spans 15 amino acids. CDR1 and CDR2 from the germline V gene are SGHTA and FQGNSA. V gave up 1 base and J gave up 14 bases; unmatched junction bases: 11. The CDR3 loop reads CASSLDPPGQGQEYF. The CDR3 region has the DNA TGTGCCAGCAGCTTAGACCCGCCGGGACAGGGGCAGGAGTACTTC.

This clonotype came up many times. The rearrangement uses TRBV7-2 and TRBJ2-3, with D unresolved. The CDR3 has 14 amino acids. V shed 5 bases and J shed 0 bases, with 9 bases lying between them. Germline lookup yields CDR1 SGHTA and CDR2 FQGNSA. CDR3 nucleotide sequence: TGTGCCAGCAGCCCGATGACTAGCACAGATACGCAGTATTTT. Residues: CASSPMTSTDTQYF.

Within the sample, this clonotype is medium-sized (0.01 to 0.1%). CDR3 coding DNA: TGTGCCAGCTCAGGAGGAATTAGCACAGATACGCAGTATTTT. Translation: CASSGGISTDTQYF. The chain has TRBV18 and TRBJ2-3; TRBD2 is a possible D gene (5 bases). CDR3 length: 14 residues. V was clipped by 5 bases and J by 0 bases, with 9 bases between them. CDR1 and CDR2 from the germline V gene are KGHSH and LQKENI.

This clonotype qualifies as medium-sized. The gene calls are TRBV7-6 and TRBJ1-4, with a weak D call TRBD1 (6 bases). The CDR3 runs 15 residues. Per the germline V gene, CDR1 is SGHVS and CDR2 is FNYEAQ. The ends were cut back, 1 base at V and 6 bases at J, with 12 bases in the middle. CDR3 sequence: CASSLVQGMDEKLFF. The CDR3 region has the DNA TGTGCCAGCAGCTTAGTACAGGGCATGGATGAAAAACTGTTTTTT.

Ten or more counts support this clonotype. The chain couples TRBV20-1 to TRBJ2-3; D is unclear. This CDR3 contains 11 residues. With 4 bases removed from V and 7 bases from J, the gap between germline ends came to 9 bases. CDR1 and CDR2 (germline): DFQATT, SNEGSKA (reference sequence). The CDR3 bases are TGCAGTGCTACCCTAACAAATACGCAGTATTTT. It codes for CSATLTNTQYF.

By share, this clonotype counts as medium-sized. The J gene is TRBJ2-1, the V gene TRBV6-4, with 7 bases that match TRBD2. V shed 3 bases, J shed 2 bases, and the junction held 4 bases outside the gene matches. The CDR3 has 15 amino acids. Germline CDR1 reads MRHNA; CDR2 reads SNTAGT. In DNA, the CDR3 is TGTGCCAGCAGTGAAGGCGGGGGTCCCTACAATGAGCAGTTCTTC. This encodes CASSEGGGPYNEQFF.

By proportion, this clonotype is medium-sized (0.01 to 0.1%). The chain uses TRBV6-6 and TRBJ1-5, with D unresolved. Trimming shortened V by 2 bases and J by 6 bases, and 8 bases separated the two germline ends. Germline V gene lookup returns CDR1 MNHNY and CDR2 SVGAGI (reference sequence). This CDR3 comprises 13 residues. The CDR3 spells CASSYARAQPQHF. The CDR3 DNA reads TGTGCCAGCAGTTACGCGAGGGCTCAGCCCCAGCATTTT.

Ten or more counts support this clonotype. The chain carries TRBV24-1 and TRBJ2-7; 10 nucleotides match TRBD1. The CDR3 totals 14 residues. Germline loops: CDR1 KGHDR, CDR2 SFDVKD. The V gene end was trimmed by 4 bases and the J gene end by 5 bases; junction bases not matched to a gene: 4. The CDR3 bases are TGTGCCACCAGTGAAGACAGGGGGCTTGACGAGCAGTACTTC. It is translated as CATSEDRGLDEQYF.

This clonotype is categorized as medium-sized. This chain links TRBV5-4 with TRBJ2-5, with a tentative D call TRBD1 (6 bases). Trimming removed 4 bases from V and 2 bases from J, with 12 bases in between. Germline CDR1 is SGHNT and CDR2 is YYREEE (reference sequence). The CDR3 is made up of 14 amino acids. CDR3 sequence: CASSRYREQETQYF. The CDR3, as DNA: TGTGCCAGCAGCAGATACAGGGAACAAGAGACCCAGTACTTC.

In this sample, this clonotype is medium-sized. This chain uses TRBV5-1 with TRBJ2-1, with unresolved D. The CDR3 sequence is 11 residues long. The V end lost 6 bases, the J end lost 5 bases, and 6 bases lay between the germline ends. In germline, CDR1 is SGHRS, CDR2 YFSETQ. In nucleotides, the CDR3 is TGCGCCAGCATTCTGGACAATGAGCAGTTCTTC. Encoded protein: CASILDNEQFF.

By share, this clonotype ranks as medium-sized (0.01 to 0.1%). The chain is built from TRBV6-1 and TRBJ2-7; D is unclear. CDR1 is MNHNS, CDR2 SASEGT, per germline. This CDR3 is 13 amino acids long. The germline V and J ends were trimmed by 10 bases and 2 bases, with 15 bases remaining between them. The CDR3 loop reads CATLIVDTYEQYF. DNA of the CDR3: TGTGCCACCCTGATCGTCGACACCTACGAGCAGTACTTC.

This clonotype is classed as medium-sized. This rearrangement joins TRBV28 to TRBJ2-5; D is perhaps TRBD1 (5 bases). The V end lost 5 bases, the J end lost 1 base, and 11 bases lay between the germline ends. The germline gives CDR1 MDHEN, CDR2 SYDVKM. The CDR3 covers 14 residues. The CDR3 spells CASSPGQPQETQYF. CDR3 nucleotides: TGTGCCAGCAGTCCCGGACAACCCCAAGAGACCCAGTACTTC. Full variable domain (rest looked up from reference TRBV28 and TRBJ2-5): DVKVTQSSRYLVKRTGEKVFLECVQDMDHENMFWYRQDPGLGLRLIYFSYDVKMKEKGDIPEGYSVSREKKERFSLILESASTNQTSMYLCASSPGQPQETQYFGPGTRLLVL.

The chain couples TRBV12-3 or TRBV12-4 to TRBJ2-3; the match to TRBD1 covers 8 bases. Trimming at V came to 7 bases and at J to 3 bases, leaving 12 bases not matched to a gene. The CDR3 totals 16 residues. In nucleotides, the CDR3 is TGTGCCAGCACTCTACGGACAGGGAAAGGGACAGATACGCAGTATTTT. This encodes CASTLRTGKGTDTQYF.

The J gene is TRBJ1-4, the V gene TRBV7-9; maybe TRBD1 (6 bases). The V gene's germline CDR1 is SEHNR and CDR2 FQNEAQ (reference sequence). Trimming cost V 0 bases and J 10 bases, with 21 bases left between them. There are 17 residues in the CDR3. In DNA form, the CDR3 reads TGTGCCAGCAGCTTAGCGCCCGGGACAACCGTTGCGGTAAAACTGTTTTTT. This sequence encodes CASSLAPGTTVAVKLFF. Full variable domain (outside the CDR3, taken from reference TRBV7-9 and TRBJ1-4): DTGVSQNPRHKITKRGQNVTFRCDPISEHNRLYWYRQTLGQGPEFLTYFQNEAQLEKSRLLSDRFSAERPKGSFSTLEIQRTEQGDSAMYLCASSLAPGTTVAVKLFFGSGTQLSVL.

This clonotype was seen ten or more times. V usage is TRBV4-2 and J usage is TRBJ2-3; tentatively, D is TRBD2 (5 bases). V was cut by 4 bases and J by 4 bases, with 12 bases left in between. This CDR3 region has 14 residues. Germline V gene sequence: CDR1 LGHNA, CDR2 YNFKEQ. This CDR3 reads CASSLRTPPDTQYF. As DNA, the CDR3 is TGTGCCAGCAGCCTACGGACTCCTCCAGATACGCAGTATTTT.

The table lists this clonotype with a few counts. This chain joins TRBV7-6 and TRBJ2-6; D may match TRBD1 or TRBD2 (5 bases each). This CDR3 has 17 residues. Germline V gives CDR1 SGHVS, CDR2 FNYEAQ. V dropped 3 bases and J dropped 2 bases, with 14 bases sitting between them. The CDR3 loop reads CASSFGLRGPGANVLTF. In DNA, the CDR3 is TGTGCCAGCAGCTTCGGCCTAAGGGGACCTGGGGCCAACGTCCTGACTTTC.

This clonotype is classed as medium-sized (0.01 to 0.1%). The J gene is TRBJ2-1, the V gene TRBV7-2, with TRBD2 matching 10 bases. The CDR3 consists of 15 residues. V trimming: 6 bases; J trimming: 5 bases; junction bases outside the gene matches: 7. Germline CDR1 is SGHTA and CDR2 is FQGNSA. In DNA form, the CDR3 reads TGTGCCAGCAGTAGAGAGGGACTAGCGAACAATGAGCAGTTCTTC. Protein sequence: CASSREGLANNEQFF. Full variable domain (missing parts from reference TRBV7-2 and TRBJ2-1): GAGVSQSPSNKVTEKGKDVELRCDPISGHTALYWYRQSLGQGLEFLIYFQGNSAPDKSGLPSDRFSAERTGGSVSTLTIQRTQQEDSAVYLCASSREGLANNEQFFGPGTRLTVL.

This clonotype was counted between two and nine times. This chain uses TRBV7-9 with TRBJ2-2; no reliable D call. The CDR3 is 13 amino acids. Germline loops: CDR1 SEHNR, CDR2 FQNEAQ (reference sequence). The V end lost 5 bases, the J end lost 4 bases, and 8 bases lay between the germline ends. The CDR3 loop is CASSPVGTGELFF. CDR3 DNA sequence: TGTGCCAGCAGCCCCGTCGGCACCGGGGAGCTGTTTTTT.

This clonotype was seen ten or more times. At one end the junction does not follow the germline gene, possibly because of a read error. This chain connects TRBV12-3 or TRBV12-4 to TRBJ2-1, with D tentatively TRBD1 or TRBD2 (5 bases each). CDR3 length: 14 amino acids. CDR3 loop: CASITGTSNNEQFF. The CDR3 DNA is TGTGCCAGCATTACCGGGACCTCCAACAATGAGCAGTTCTTC.

This clonotype is termed medium-sized. The chain has TRBV12-3 or TRBV12-4 and TRBJ2-3; possibly TRBD2 for D (5 bases). The CDR3 runs 14 residues. With 3 bases removed from V and 5 bases from J, the gap between germline ends came to 12 bases. In DNA, the CDR3 is TGTGCCAGCAGTTTGAAGGGTCGGGAAGATACGCAGTATTTT. The encoded protein is CASSLKGREDTQYF.

This clonotype occurred many times. V is TRBV3-1 and J is TRBJ2-3; 10 positions match TRBD1. J gave up 2 bases and V 1 base, and 6 bases lay outside the gene matches. The CDR3 length is 17 residues. CDR1 and CDR2 from the germline V gene are LGHDT and YNNKEL (reference sequence). CDR3 amino acids: CASSQGRDRGFTDTQYF. The CDR3 bases are TGTGCCAGCAGCCAAGGTCGGGACAGGGGTTTCACAGATACGCAGTATTTT.

This clonotype came up a few times. This chain links TRBV11-2 with TRBJ1-1; no definite D call. CDR1 SGHAT and CDR2 FQNNGV come from the germline V gene. CDR3 length: 14 residues. V shed 1 base and J shed 4 bases, with 10 bases lying between them. The CDR3 here is CASSLAGKLTEAFF. CDR3 in DNA: TGTGCCAGCAGCTTAGCGGGGAAACTCACTGAAGCTTTCTTT. Looking up the rest from reference TRBV11-2 and TRBJ1-1 gives the full variable domain: EAGVAQSPRYKIIEKRQSVAFWCNPISGHATLYWYQQILGQGPKLLIQFQNNGVVDDSQLPKDRFSAERLKGVDSTLKIQPAKLEDSAVYLCASSLAGKLTEAFFGQGTRLTVV.

This clonotype is labeled as medium-sized. This chain connects TRBV3-1 to TRBJ1-1; the D gene is possibly TRBD1 (5 bases). The ends were cut back, 0 bases at V and 4 bases at J, with 9 bases in the middle. The CDR3 runs to 14 residues. The germline V gene encodes CDR1 LGHDT and CDR2 YNNKEL (reference sequence). The CDR3 here is CASSQDWRGTEAFF. DNA of the CDR3: TGTGCCAGCAGCCAAGATTGGAGGGGCACTGAAGCTTTCTTT.

Many counts were recorded for this clonotype. This chain uses TRBV12-3 or TRBV12-4 with TRBJ1-5; D is perhaps TRBD1 (6 bases). The CDR3 spans 13 residues. With 6 bases removed from V and 1 base from J, the gap between germline ends came to 7 bases. CDR3 DNA sequence: TGTGCCAGCAGAACAGGGAGCAATCAGCCCCAGCATTTT. Residues: CASRTGSNQPQHF.

The chain employs TRBV7-2 and TRBJ2-1; the match to TRBD2 covers 9 bases. This CDR3 comprises 15 residues. Germline CDR1 and CDR2: SGHTA and FQGNSA. V shed 3 bases, J shed 10 bases, and the junction held 10 bases outside the gene matches. The CDR3 coding sequence is TGTGCCAGCAGCTTTATGAGCGGGGGGCCCGAAGAGCAGTTCTTC. Its protein product is CASSFMSGGPEEQFF.

This clonotype is labeled as medium-sized. The V gene is TRBV4-2, the J gene TRBJ2-7; perhaps TRBD1 as D (6 bases). V lost 0 bases, J lost 2 bases, and 14 bases lay in between. The CDR3 consists of 16 residues. Germline lookup yields CDR1 LGHNA and CDR2 YNFKEQ. The DNA of the CDR3 is TGTGCCAGCAGCCAAGATCCAGGGGCGCATGCCTACGAGCAGTACTTC. It is translated as CASSQDPGAHAYEQYF.